This T cell receptor (beta chain) was identified in a study of neurological immune-mediated disorders. A few counts support this clonotype. The antigen is not known. One end of the junction does not line up with germline, which may come from a read error. Time point defined: technical triplicate 3. 2 million unsorted PBMCs were stored in RNAlater at -80 °C before RNA extraction. The method for making cDNA was 5'RACE, and it used 10-nucleotide random UMIs. TCRdb processed the 5' RACE reads anew with MiXCR; each CDR3 protein has one entry. The sample has about 44,000 distinct CDR3 sequences, roughly 21% seen once; the top ten hold 3.5% to 5%. General observations from the study: The study found the most TCR clonal expansion in HTLV-1-associated myelopathy and the least in multiple sclerosis, below healthy controls.

The sample comprised PBMCs. The source of this sequence is a man aged 60-69 years with HTLV-1-associated myelopathy (HAM/TSP).

CDR3 region: CAWSRGGDNGKLFF. The DNA for the CDR3 is TGTGCCTGGAGTCGGGGAGGGGATAATGGAAAACTGTTTTTT. The chain has TRBV30 and TRBJ1-4; D possibly corresponds to TRBD1 (5 bases). The germline gives CDR1 GTSNPN, CDR2 SVGIG (reference sequence). This CDR3 is built from 14 residues.